What follows describes a single T cell receptor beta chain. V shed 2 bases and J shed 3 bases, with 6 bases lying between them. Germline assignment: CDR1 LNHNV and CDR2 YYDKDF (reference sequence). This CDR3 contains 13 residues. The data derive from a study of blood T cell repertoires in COVID-19. The assay was immunoSEQ multiplex PCR, and TCRdb's table has in-frame clones only and misses some. The sample has hundreds of thousands of clones; roughly four fifths are singletons. The source material was peripheral blood. The V call is TRBV15, the J call TRBJ2-3; no reliable D call. The sequence was collected from a woman aged 80 or over with COVID-19, enrolled during active disease. As DNA, the CDR3 is TGTGCCACCAGCAGACTAGGAACAGATACGCAGTATTTT. Protein: CATSRLGTDTQYF.